This T cell receptor beta chain came from a study of regulatory T cells in long-lasting Graves disease. Time point given: newly diagnosed GD, antithyroid drugs for less than 3 months. With RNA extracted from PBMCs as input, the TCR library was made. Blood from the periphery, approximately 8.5 milliliters in all, was drawn into EDTA tubes. There are many counts of this clonotype. The CDR3 has 13 residues. The V end lost 2 bases, the J end lost 5 bases, and 6 bases lay between the germline ends. Germline CDR1 reads ENHRY; CDR2 reads SYGVKD. HTBI primers from iRepertoire and Arm-PCR of CDR3 regions yielded the TCR beta libraries. TCRdb reanalysed the multiplex PCR reads using MiXCR and keeps one entry per CDR3 protein. Of around 400,000 distinct CDR3 sequences in the sample, roughly 15% are singletons; the top ten hold about 20%.

Sample: peripheral blood mononuclear cells (PBMCs), taken at new diagnosis, from a patient treated with antithyroid drugs. The chain couples TRBV10-3 to TRBJ1-4, with no clear D. This receptor was taken from a female donor with Graves disease. The DNA for the CDR3 is TGTGCCATCAGTGAGGAGGCGAATGAAAAACTGTTTTTT. Translated, it gives CAISEEANEKLFF.